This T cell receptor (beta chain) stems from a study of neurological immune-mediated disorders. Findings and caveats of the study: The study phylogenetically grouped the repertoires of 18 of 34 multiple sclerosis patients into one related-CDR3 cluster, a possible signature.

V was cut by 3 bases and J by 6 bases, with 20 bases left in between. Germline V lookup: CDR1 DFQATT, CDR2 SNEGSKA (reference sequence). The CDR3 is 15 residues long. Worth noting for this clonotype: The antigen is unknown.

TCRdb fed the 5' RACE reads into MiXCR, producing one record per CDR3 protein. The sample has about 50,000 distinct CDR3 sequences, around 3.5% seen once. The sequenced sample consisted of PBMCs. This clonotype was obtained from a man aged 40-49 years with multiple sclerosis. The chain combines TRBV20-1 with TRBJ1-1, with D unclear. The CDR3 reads CSASPIRLEGAEAFF. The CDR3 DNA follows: TGCAGTGCTAGTCCTATTCGACTGGAGGGCGCTGAAGCTTTCTTT.